Below, 27 T cell receptor beta chains from the same sample are listed, as sequenced in a study of metastatic and nonmetastatic thyroid tumors. TCRdb re-clonotyped the PCR reads through MiXCR. The sample contains under 20,000 clones, roughly 25% of which appear only once. Patients had received no treatment of any kind before thyroid surgery. The sequencing sample was made of blood. The receptor set was obtained from a male donor with papillary thyroid cancer or a benign thyroid nodule (not recorded which). Some clones in this sample may be carry-over from other donors' samples.

This chain joins TRBV24-1 and TRBJ2-2; 7 bases are a match to TRBD1. Germline lookup yields CDR1 KGHDR and CDR2 SFDVKD. The trim removed 4 bases at V and 6 bases at J, leaving 10 bases unmatched. The CDR3 spans 16 residues. The CDR3 sequence is CATSELGTEGSGELFF. The DNA of the CDR3 is TGTGCCACCAGTGAGCTCGGGACAGAGGGTTCCGGGGAGCTGTTTTTT.

This clone was observed once. The V gene is TRBV7-8, the J gene TRBJ2-7, with D uncertain. The CDR3 is made up of 17 amino acids. Germline CDR1 reads SGHVS; CDR2 reads FQNEAQ. V was cut by 5 bases and J by 4 bases, with 24 bases left in between. The CDR3 nucleotides read TGTGCCAGCAGCGACTTTGGCCCTTCGGGTCTGCCGTACGAGCAGTACTTC. Translation gives CASSDFGPSGLPYEQYF.

In regard to this clone: A read error may produce the germline difference seen at one junction end. The V and J genes are TRBV6-5 and TRBJ2-5; D perhaps matches TRBD2 (6 bases). This CDR3 has 15 residues. CDR1 is MNHEY and CDR2 is SVGAGI in the germline V gene. The CDR3 nucleotides read TGTGCCAGCAGTTACCCCGGGAGCTTCGAAGAGACCCAATACTTC. This gives the protein CASSYPGSFEETQYF.

CDR3 region: CASSQCFGGNWNTIYF. For the CDR3, the DNA is TGTGCCAGCAGCCAATGTTTCGGAGGCAATTGGAACACCATATATTTT. The J gene is TRBJ1-3, the V gene TRBV3-1, with D hard to call. The germline V and J ends were trimmed by 2 bases and 7 bases, with 18 bases remaining between them. The CDR3 sequence is 16 residues long. Germline assignment: CDR1 LGHDT and CDR2 YNNKEL (reference sequence).

This clone has ten or more counts. The V gene is TRBV7-3, the J gene TRBJ1-1, with D unclear. From germline, CDR1 is SGHTA and CDR2 FQGTGA. Trimming left V 5 bases short and J 1 base short, with 8 bases between. The CDR3 totals 13 residues. CDR3 coding DNA: TGTGCCAGCAGCCAAGGGCCGAACACTGAAGCTTTCTTT. It encodes CASSQGPNTEAFF.

This clone was picked up many times. V usage is TRBV5-8 and J usage is TRBJ2-3; TRBD2 agrees at 10 bases. Germline trimming cut 0 bases from V and 4 bases from J; bases unmatched to any gene: 2. Per the germline V gene, CDR1 is SGHTS and CDR2 is YDEGEE. This CDR3 is built from 15 residues. The CDR3 region has the DNA TGTGCCAGCAGCTTGGGACTAGCGGGCGCAGATACGCAGTATTTT. Its translation: CASSLGLAGADTQYF. Looking up the rest from reference TRBV5-8 and TRBJ2-3 gives the full variable domain: EAGVTQSPTHLIKTRGQQATLRCSPISGHTSVYWYQQALGLGLQFLLWYDEGEERNRGNFPPRFSGRQFPNYSSELNVNALELEDSALYLCASSLGLAGADTQYFGPGTRLTVL.

This clone was detected only a few times. The chain combines TRBV6-1 with TRBJ2-7; D gene unclear. Germline values: CDR1 MNHNS, CDR2 SASEGT. This CDR3 comprises 15 residues. Trimming took off 6 bases at V and 0 bases at J, with 15 bases between the two ends. CDR3 nucleotide sequence: TGTGCCAGCAGCGTAGCCGCAGGTAGCTCCTACGAGCAGTACTTC. Protein product: CASSVAAGSSYEQYF.

This sequence joins TRBV20-1 and TRBJ2-7, with 14 bases that match TRBD2. This CDR3 has 17 residues. V shed 7 bases, J shed 3 bases, and the junction held 14 bases outside the gene matches. Germline CDR1 and CDR2: DFQATT and SNEGSKA (reference sequence). CDR3 amino acids: CSGAPAGLAGVDYEQYF. For the CDR3, the DNA is TGCAGTGGGGCACCCGCGGGACTAGCGGGGGTCGACTACGAGCAGTACTTC.

The chain uses TRBV30 and TRBJ2-6; TRBD1 might be the D (5 bases). The CDR3 loop spans 17 amino acids. Germline-derived CDR1 and CDR2 are GTSNPN and SVGIG (reference sequence). The ends were cut back, 8 bases at V and 1 base at J, with 21 bases in the middle. CDR3 in amino acids: CALSTADSSSGANVLTF. Written as DNA, the CDR3 is TGTGCCCTCTCTACGGCAGACAGCTCTTCTGGGGCCAACGTCCTGACTTTC.

This clone is termed medium-sized. This chain's CDR3 is CASMPRRVSPLHF. The CDR3 nucleotides read TGTGCCAGCATGCCCAGGAGGGTTTCACCCCTCCACTTT. The J gene is TRBJ1-6, the V gene TRBV6-1; D gene ambiguous. In germline, CDR1 is MNHNS, CDR2 SASEGT. The germline V and J ends were trimmed by 7 bases and 9 bases, with 13 bases remaining between them. The length of the CDR3 is 13 residues.

The rearrangement uses TRBV2 and TRBJ1-6; 8 bases match TRBD1. Germline V CDR1 and CDR2: SNHLY, FYNNEI. The CDR3 spans 14 residues. V lost 4 bases to trimming and J lost 10 bases; unmatched junction nucleotides: 6. The CDR3: CASSVGTGSSPLHF. In nucleotides, the CDR3 is TGTGCCAGCAGTGTCGGGACAGGTTCGTCACCCCTCCACTTT.

The sample holds many counts of this clone. CDR3 DNA sequence: TGTGCCAGCTCACCACAGGGAGGTTCGTACAATCAGCCCCAGCATTTT. Amino acid sequence: CASSPQGGSYNQPQHF. The chain links TRBV18 to TRBJ1-5; no clear D. Trimming left V 1 base short and J 3 bases short, with 13 bases between. CDR3 length equals 16 residues. CDR1 and CDR2 from the germline V gene are KGHSH and LQKENI.

Concerning this clone itself: One end of the junction fails to match germline, which may point to a read error. The V and J genes are TRBV12-3 or TRBV12-4 and TRBJ2-3, with D uncertain. This CDR3 is 15 amino acids long. The CDR3 loop is CASSLKVALTYTQYF. As DNA, the CDR3 is TGTGCTAGCAGTTTGAAGGTCGCCCTAACATATACGCAGTATTTT.

The chain employs TRBV30 and TRBJ2-7, with D hard to call. V lost 7 bases to trimming and J lost 4 bases, with 17 bases between them. The CDR3 spans 13 residues. Looked up from germline, CDR1 is GTSNPN and CDR2 is SVGIG (reference sequence). CDR3 nucleotides: TGTGCCTCTAAAGGTCTCCTTGCTTACGAGCAGTACTTC. Protein: CASKGLLAYEQYF.

This clone was counted many times. The chain combines TRBV15 with TRBJ2-2; perhaps TRBD1 as D (6 bases). Looked up from germline, CDR1 is LNHNV and CDR2 is YYDKDF (reference sequence). V dropped 4 bases and J dropped 3 bases, with 12 bases sitting between them. This CDR3 is 15 amino acids long. Here the CDR3 reads CATSTGTIDTGELFF. CDR3 DNA sequence: TGTGCCACCAGCACCGGGACAATTGACACCGGGGAGCTGTTTTTT. The full variable domain, with the rest looked up from reference TRBV15 and TRBJ2-2, is DAMVIQNPRYQVTQFGKPVTLSCSQTLNHNVMYWYQQKSSQAPKLLFHYYDKDFNNEADTPDNFQSRRPNTSFCFLDIRSPGLGDTAMYLCATSTGTIDTGELFFGEGSRLTVL.

This clone has just a few counts. The chain combines TRBV6-4 with TRBJ2-3; the D gene is possibly TRBD2 (5 bases). Per germline, CDR1 MRHNA and CDR2 SNTAGT. The V gene lost 5 bases and the J gene lost 2 bases, with 14 bases spanning the gap. This CDR3 contains 15 residues. Written as DNA, the CDR3 is TGTGCCAGCAGTCGTATAGCGTCTATCACAGATACGCAGTATTTT. Translation gives CASSRIASITDTQYF.

This clone was recorded at least ten times. The J gene is TRBJ1-2, the V gene TRBV3-1; D unresolved. Germline V CDR1 and CDR2: LGHDT, YNNKEL (reference sequence). Trimming removed 2 bases from V and 8 bases from J, with 6 bases in between. This CDR3 region has 11 residues. The chain's CDR3 is CASSQFKGYTF. CDR3 coding DNA: TGTGCCAGCAGCCAATTTAAGGGCTACACCTTC.

This clone is termed medium-sized (0.01 to 0.1%). This chain joins TRBV19 and TRBJ2-7; a weak D match, TRBD1 (6 bases). The CDR3 is made up of 14 amino acids. In germline, CDR1 is LNHDA, CDR2 SQIVND (reference sequence). Trimming took 5 bases from V and 5 from J, leaving 16 bases between them. In nucleotides, the CDR3 is TGTGCCAGTAGTTGGGGGCGAGAAACTAACGAGCAGTACTTC. Its protein product is CASSWGRETNEQYF.

The rearrangement uses TRBV10-3 and TRBJ1-3, with no clear D. V lost 3 bases to trimming and J lost 3 bases, with 9 bases between them. Looked up from germline, CDR1 is ENHRY and CDR2 is SYGVKD. The CDR3 covers 14 residues. CDR3 residues: CAISETGIGNTIYF. DNA of the CDR3: TGTGCCATCAGTGAAACGGGGATTGGAAACACCATATATTTT.

This chain connects TRBV14 to TRBJ1-6; 7 bases match TRBD1. The germline V gene encodes CDR1 SGHDN and CDR2 FVKESK. This CDR3 is built from 16 residues. After removal of 1 base from V and 7 bases from J, the junction contained 7 bases not matched to a gene. The CDR3 DNA follows: TGTGCCAGCAGCCAAGTTGGGGGACAGCCGAATTCACCCCTCCACTTT. Translating it yields CASSQVGGQPNSPLHF.

This clone was picked up a small number of times. The gene calls are TRBV27 and TRBJ2-7, with unresolved D. The V end was cut by 0 bases, the J end by 3 bases, with 18 bases between. Germline V lookup: CDR1 MNHEY, CDR2 SMNVEV (reference sequence). The CDR3 contains 17 residues. The CDR3, as DNA: TGTGCCAGCAGTTTATCTATGCTGGCAGGCAACTTCTACGAGCAGTACTTC. Its translation: CASSLSMLAGNFYEQYF.

The gene calls are TRBV20-1 and TRBJ2-7; either TRBD1 or TRBD2 may fit D (6 bases each). Germline assignment: CDR1 DFQATT and CDR2 SNEGSKA (reference sequence). This CDR3 comprises 14 residues. Trimming left V 0 bases short and J 3 bases short, with 12 bases between. CDR3 amino acids: CSARDGGLIYEQYF. The CDR3 DNA follows: TGCAGTGCTAGAGATGGGGGGCTTATCTACGAGCAGTACTTC.

This clone was recorded many times. This sequence joins TRBV5-1 and TRBJ2-3; 8 bases fit TRBD2. Germline lookup yields CDR1 SGHRS and CDR2 YFSETQ. This CDR3 has 15 residues. Trimming at V came to 2 bases and at J to 3 bases, leaving 5 bases not matched to a gene. DNA for the CDR3: TGCGCCAGCAGCTTACTAGCGGTGTCGACAGATACGCAGTATTTT. Protein sequence: CASSLLAVSTDTQYF.

Relative to its sample, this clone is medium-sized. The chain employs TRBV11-2 and TRBJ2-3; D call uncertain. The CDR3 totals 15 residues. Germline V gene lookup returns CDR1 SGHAT and CDR2 FQNNGV. The V end was cut by 1 base, the J end by 2 bases, with 10 bases between. As DNA, the CDR3 is TGTGCCAGCAGCTTAGTATCGTGGGACACAGATACGCAGTATTTT. Its translation: CASSLVSWDTDTQYF.

The chain employs TRBV30 and TRBJ1-5; maybe TRBD1 (5 bases). Looked up from germline, CDR1 is GTSNPN and CDR2 is SVGIG (reference sequence). This CDR3 region has 15 residues. V lost 3 bases to trimming and J lost 5 bases, with 17 bases between them. In DNA form, the CDR3 reads TGTGCCTGGAGCCACGGGGCAGGGTTTGATCAGCCCCAGCATTTT. It specifies CAWSHGAGFDQPQHF.

By frequency in the sample, this clone is medium-sized. The CDR3 sequence is CASRLLTGGGRRDEKLFF. In nucleotides, the CDR3 is TGTGCCAGTAGGCTATTAACAGGGGGAGGCCGCCGTGATGAAAAACTGTTTTTT. The rearrangement links TRBV19 to TRBJ1-4; 8 bases fit TRBD1. The germline gives CDR1 LNHDA, CDR2 SQIVND (reference sequence). This CDR3 comprises 18 residues. The ends lost 6 bases at V and 6 bases at J; junction bases unmatched: 18.

Concerning this clone: A read error may explain this, as a much larger clone is one base away. This CDR3 is also generated by other DNA sequences in the sample. The J gene is TRBJ1-3, the V gene TRBV4-1, with a tentative D call TRBD1 (6 bases). The V end lost 8 bases, the J end lost 0 bases, and 20 bases lay between the germline ends. CDR1 is MGHRA and CDR2 is YSYEKL in the germline V gene. The CDR3 contains 17 residues. The CDR3 nucleotides are TGCGCCAGCGGCCGACAGGTTACGGATAGCTCTGGAAACACCATATATTTT. This gives the protein CASGRQVTDSSGNTIYF.